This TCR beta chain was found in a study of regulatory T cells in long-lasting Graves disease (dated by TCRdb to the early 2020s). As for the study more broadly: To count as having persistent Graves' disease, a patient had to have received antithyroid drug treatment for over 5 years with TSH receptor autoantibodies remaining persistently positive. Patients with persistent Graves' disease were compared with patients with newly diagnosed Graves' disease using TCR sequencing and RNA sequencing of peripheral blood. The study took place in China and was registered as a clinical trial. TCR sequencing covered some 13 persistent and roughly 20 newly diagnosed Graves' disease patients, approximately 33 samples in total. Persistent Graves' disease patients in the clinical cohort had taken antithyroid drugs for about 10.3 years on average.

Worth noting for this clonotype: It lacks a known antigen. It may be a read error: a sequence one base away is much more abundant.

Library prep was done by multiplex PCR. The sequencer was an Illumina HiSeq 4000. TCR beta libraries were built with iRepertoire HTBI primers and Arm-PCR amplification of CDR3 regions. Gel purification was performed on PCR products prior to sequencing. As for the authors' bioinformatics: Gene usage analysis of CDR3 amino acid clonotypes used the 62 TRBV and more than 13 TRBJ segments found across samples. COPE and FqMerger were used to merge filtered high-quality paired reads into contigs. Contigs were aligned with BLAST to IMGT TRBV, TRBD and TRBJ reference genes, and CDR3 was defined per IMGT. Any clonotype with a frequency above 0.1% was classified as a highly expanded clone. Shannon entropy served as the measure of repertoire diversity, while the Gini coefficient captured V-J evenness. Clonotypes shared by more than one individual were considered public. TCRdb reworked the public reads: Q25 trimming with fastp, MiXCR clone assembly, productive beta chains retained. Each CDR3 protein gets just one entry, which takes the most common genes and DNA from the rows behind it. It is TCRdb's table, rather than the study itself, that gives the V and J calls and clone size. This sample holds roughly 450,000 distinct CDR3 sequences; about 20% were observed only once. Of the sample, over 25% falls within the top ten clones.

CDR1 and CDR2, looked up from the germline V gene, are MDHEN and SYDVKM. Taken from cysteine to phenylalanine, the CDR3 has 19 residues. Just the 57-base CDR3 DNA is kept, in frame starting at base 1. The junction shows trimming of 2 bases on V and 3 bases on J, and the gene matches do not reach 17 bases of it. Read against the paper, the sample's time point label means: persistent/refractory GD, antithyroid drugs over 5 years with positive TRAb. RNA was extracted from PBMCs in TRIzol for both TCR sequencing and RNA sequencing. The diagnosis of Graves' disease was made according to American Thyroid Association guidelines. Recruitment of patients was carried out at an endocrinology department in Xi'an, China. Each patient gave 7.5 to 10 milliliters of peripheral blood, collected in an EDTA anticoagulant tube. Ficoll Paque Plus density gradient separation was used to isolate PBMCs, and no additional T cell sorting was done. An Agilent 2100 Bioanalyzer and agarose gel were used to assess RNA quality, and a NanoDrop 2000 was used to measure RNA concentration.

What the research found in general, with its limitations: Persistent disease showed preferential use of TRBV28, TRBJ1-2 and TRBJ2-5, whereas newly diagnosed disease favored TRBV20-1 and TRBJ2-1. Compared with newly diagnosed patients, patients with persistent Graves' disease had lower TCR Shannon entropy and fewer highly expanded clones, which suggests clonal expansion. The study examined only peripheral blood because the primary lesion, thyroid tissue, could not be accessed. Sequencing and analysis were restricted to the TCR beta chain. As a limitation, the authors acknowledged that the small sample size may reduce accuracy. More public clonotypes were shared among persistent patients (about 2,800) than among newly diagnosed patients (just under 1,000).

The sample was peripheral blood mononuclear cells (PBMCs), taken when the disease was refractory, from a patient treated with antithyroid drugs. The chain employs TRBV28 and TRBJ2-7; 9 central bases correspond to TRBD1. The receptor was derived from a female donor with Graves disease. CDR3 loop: CASSLLRGQGRRMIYEQYF. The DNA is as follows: TGTGCCAGCAGTTTACTAAGGGGACAGGGAAGGCGAATGATCTACGAGCAGTACTTC.